Listed here are 21 T cell receptor beta chains from one sample, sequenced in a study of T cell responses to AZD1222 COVID-19 vaccine. This table comes from immunoSEQ multiplex PCR, and its TCRdb copy is limited to in-frame clones, with some not included. Among around 150,000 clones, approximately 90% were seen once, and the ten largest hold under 1.2%. Sample: peripheral blood, taken 28 days after the second AZD1222 dose. The origin of the receptors is an adult who received the AZD1222 COVID-19 vaccine.

The chain couples TRBV25-1 to TRBJ1-2; weak D call: TRBD1 (5 bases). V was pared by 7 bases and J by 4 bases, with 22 bases between. This CDR3 is 16 amino acids long. Germline lookup yields CDR1 MGHDK and CDR2 SYGVNS. For the CDR3, the DNA is TGTGCCAGCACCCTGGGGACGAATCCTGGGATCTATGGCTACACCTTC. It encodes CASTLGTNPGIYGYTF.

The table lists this clone with a few counts. This chain connects TRBV10-3 to TRBJ1-1; 12 positions agree with TRBD1. CDR1 is ENHRY and CDR2 is SYGVKD in the germline V gene. With V trimmed by 8 bases and J by 3 bases, 7 bases remained unmatched. This CDR3 spans 15 amino acids. This CDR3 reads CAIGGTGGHDTEAFF. Written as DNA, the CDR3 is TGTGCCATCGGGGGGACAGGGGGCCACGACACTGAAGCTTTCTTT.

The rearrangement joins TRBV5-8 to TRBJ1-1; D call uncertain. Per germline, CDR1 SGHTS and CDR2 YDEGEE. The CDR3 runs to 14 residues. The V end was cut by 1 base, the J end by 0 bases, with 7 bases between. CDR3 DNA sequence: TGTGCCAGCAGCTTGAGTGTGATGAACACTGAAGCTTTCTTT. The encoded protein is CASSLSVMNTEAFF.

The rearrangement links TRBV11-3 to TRBJ2-1; unclear D gene. The germline gives CDR1 SGHNT, CDR2 YENEEA. V lost 3 bases and J 0 bases, leaving 6 bases between the germline ends. The CDR3 has 14 amino acids. The CDR3 region is CASSFSSSYNEQFF. The CDR3 DNA reads as TGTGCCAGCAGCTTTAGTAGCTCCTACAATGAGCAGTTCTTC.

The chain carries TRBV14 and TRBJ1-1; TRBD1 matches 8 bases. The ends lost 2 bases at V and 0 bases at J; junction bases unmatched: 8. CDR3 length: 17 amino acids. Germline V lookup: CDR1 SGHDN, CDR2 FVKESK. This chain's CDR3 is CASSQFTGGLMNTEAFF. The CDR3 nucleotides read TGTGCCAGCAGCCAATTCACAGGGGGACTAATGAACACTGAAGCTTTCTTT. The full variable domain, rest sourced from reference TRBV14 and TRBJ1-1, is EAGVTQFPSHSVIEKGQTVTLRCDPISGHDNLYWYRRVMGKEIKFLLHFVKESKQDESGMPNNRFLAERTGGTYSTLKVQPAELEDSGVYFCASSQFTGGLMNTEAFFGQGTRLTVV.

The V call is TRBV10-2, the J call TRBJ2-3, with a weak D call TRBD2 (5 bases). Per the germline V gene, CDR1 is WSHSY and CDR2 is SAAADI. Trimming cost V 2 bases and J 2 bases, with 8 bases left between them. The CDR3 is 14 residues long. The CDR3 reads CASSEEGYTDTQYF. The CDR3, as DNA: TGCGCCAGCAGTGAGGAGGGATACACAGATACGCAGTATTTT.

The genes are TRBV27 and TRBJ1-1, with D hard to call. Trimming pared 2 bases from V and 2 bases from J, leaving 9 bases between. CDR1 MNHEY and CDR2 SMNVEV come from the germline V gene (reference sequence). CDR3 length: 14 amino acids. CDR3 in DNA: TGTGCCAGCAGTTTAGAGGGTTTCAACACTGAAGCTTTCTTT. This encodes CASSLEGFNTEAFF.

V usage is TRBV9 and J usage is TRBJ1-2; D is perhaps TRBD1 (6 bases). CDR1 SGDLS and CDR2 YYNGEE come from the germline V gene. The CDR3 totals 15 residues. With 4 bases removed from V and 4 bases from J, the gap between germline ends came to 17 bases. CDR3 in amino acids: CASSPEAGAGYGYTF. The CDR3, as DNA: TGTGCCAGCAGCCCAGAGGCAGGGGCTGGCTATGGCTACACCTTC.

The J gene is TRBJ1-1, the V gene TRBV6-1; D gene ambiguous. Trimming stripped 1 base from V and 3 bases from J, with 12 bases between. The CDR3 extends over 15 amino acids. From germline, CDR1 is MNHNS and CDR2 SASEGT. CDR3 loop: CASSEVGLVDTEAFF. CDR3 nucleotide sequence: TGTGCCAGCAGTGAAGTAGGGTTGGTAGACACTGAAGCTTTCTTT.

V usage is TRBV19 and J usage is TRBJ2-7; D might be TRBD1 or TRBD2, each matching 5 bases. The V gene lost 9 bases and the J gene lost 2 bases, with 17 bases spanning the gap. Germline assignment: CDR1 LNHDA and CDR2 SQIVND (reference sequence). The length of the CDR3 is 14 residues. The chain's CDR3 is CASSTGTNPYEQYF. As DNA, the CDR3 is TGTGCCAGCAGCACCGGGACGAATCCCTACGAGCAGTACTTC.

The CDR3 DNA sequence: TGTGCCAGCAGCCTAGGGGGCGGTGGTTCACCCCTCCACTTT. Its protein is CASSLGGGGSPLHF. The chain carries TRBV6-5 and TRBJ1-6; TRBD1 matches 7 bases. With 6 bases clipped from V and 9 bases from J, the junction kept 8 bases outside the gene matches. Germline-derived CDR1 and CDR2 are MNHEY and SVGAGI. The CDR3 totals 14 residues.

V is TRBV2 and J is TRBJ1-4; maybe TRBD1 (6 bases). The CDR3 covers 16 residues. Trimming took off 2 bases at V and 4 bases at J, with 14 bases between the two ends. Germline CDR1 is SNHLY and CDR2 is FYNNEI. The CDR3 sequence is CASSETRGEGNEKLFF. CDR3 in DNA: TGTGCCAGCAGTGAAACTAGGGGGGAGGGTAATGAAAAACTGTTTTTT.

V gene TRBV5-8 combines with J gene TRBJ1-1, with D possibly matching TRBD1 (5 bases). Per the germline V gene, CDR1 is SGHTS and CDR2 is YDEGEE. Trimming cost V 0 bases and J 1 base, with 13 bases left between them. The CDR3 has 16 amino acids. The CDR3 loop reads CASSLAIGAQNTEAFF. For the CDR3, the DNA is TGTGCCAGCAGCTTGGCTATAGGGGCCCAGAACACTGAAGCTTTCTTT.

The chain recombines TRBV4-1 with TRBJ1-1; D gene ambiguous. Between the trimmed V and J ends, which lost 2 bases and 2 bases, there was a span of 6 bases. This CDR3 is built from 13 residues. CDR1 MGHRA and CDR2 YSYEKL come from the germline V gene. CDR3 loop: CASSQIGNTEAFF. CDR3 DNA: TGCGCCAGCAGCCAAATTGGAAACACTGAAGCTTTCTTT.

The chain joins TRBV4-1 to TRBJ1-5; D might be TRBD1 (6 bases). The CDR3 has 13 residues. In germline, CDR1 is MGHRA, CDR2 YSYEKL. V gave up 4 bases and J gave up 4 bases, with 8 bases separating them. For the CDR3, the DNA is TGCGCCAGCAGCCCTCAGGGGAATCAGCCCCAGCATTTT. It is translated as CASSPQGNQPQHF.

The chain has TRBV7-8 and TRBJ1-1, with a weak D call TRBD1 (5 bases). Trimming took off 6 bases at V and 5 bases at J, with 13 bases between the two ends. CDR3 length: 13 residues. Looked up from germline, CDR1 is SGHVS and CDR2 is FQNEAQ. CDR3 in amino acids: CASRFHEGTEAFF. The DNA for the CDR3 is TGTGCCAGCAGGTTCCACGAGGGGACTGAAGCTTTCTTT. The full variable domain, with the rest looked up from reference TRBV7-8 and TRBJ1-1, is GAGVSQSPRYKVAKRGQDVALRCDPISGHVSLFWYQQALGQGPEFLTYFQNEAQLDKSGLPSDRFFAERPEGSVSTLKIQRTQQEDSAVYLCASRFHEGTEAFFGQGTRLTVV.

The chain joins TRBV9 to TRBJ2-1, with TRBD2 identical over 11 bases. Germline assignment: CDR1 SGDLS and CDR2 YYNGEE. Trimming cost V 3 bases and J 4 bases; bases outside gene matches: 6. There are 16 residues in the CDR3. CDR3 bases: TGTGCCAGCAGCGCCCGCTTAGCGGGGGGGTACAATGAGCAGTTCTTC. It specifies CASSARLAGGYNEQFF.

The rearrangement uses TRBV4-1 and TRBJ2-1; perhaps TRBD1 as D (6 bases). The CDR3 contains 17 residues. Per the germline V gene, CDR1 is MGHRA and CDR2 is YSYEKL. V lost 2 bases, J lost 0 bases, and 14 bases lay in between. The CDR3 region has the DNA TGCGCCAGCAGCCAACTTGGACAGTACGACTCCTACAATGAGCAGTTCTTC. Protein: CASSQLGQYDSYNEQFF.

This clone was seen a single time. V is TRBV11-2 and J is TRBJ1-6; 8 bases agree with TRBD1. With V trimmed by 6 bases and J by 2 bases, 6 bases remained unmatched. Germline values: CDR1 SGHAT, CDR2 FQNNGV. The CDR3 consists of 16 residues. CDR3 coding DNA: TGTGCCAGCAGTATTACAGGGGGAACCTATAATTCACCCCTCCACTTT. Encoded protein: CASSITGGTYNSPLHF.

The chain has TRBV10-2 and TRBJ1-2; D is undetermined. Germline V gene lookup returns CDR1 WSHSY and CDR2 SAAADI. The length of the CDR3 is 20 residues. With 6 bases removed from V and 4 bases from J, the gap between germline ends came to 33 bases. CDR3 loop: CASRTSFLSQQREGFYGYTF. DNA of the CDR3: TGCGCCAGCAGAACATCGTTTTTGAGTCAACAGAGAGAGGGCTTCTATGGCTACACCTTC.

The V call is TRBV18, the J call TRBJ1-4; possibly TRBD1 for D (6 bases). CDR1 KGHSH and CDR2 LQKENI come from the germline V gene. V dropped 3 bases and J dropped 8 bases, with 10 bases sitting between them. CDR3 size: 13 residues. CDR3 in DNA: TGTGCCAGCTCACCGGACAGCGGCGAAAAACTGTTTTTT. Protein product: CASSPDSGEKLFF.